The 26 T cell receptor beta chains reported below all come from one sample, sequenced in a study of blood T cell repertoires in COVID-19. Clones were read by immunoSEQ multiplex PCR, and TCRdb kept only the in-frame ones, dropping some. The repertoire holds 35,000 to 40,000 clones, with 90% as singletons. Material: peripheral blood. The receptors were gathered from a man aged 65-85 years with acute or convalescent COVID-19.

The chain joins TRBV7-2 to TRBJ2-2; 9 bases fit TRBD2. The CDR3 loop spans 16 amino acids. J gave up 4 bases and V 0 bases, and 3 bases lay outside the gene matches. Germline V lookup: CDR1 SGHTA, CDR2 FQGNSA. Here the CDR3 reads CASSLAAGGVTGELFF. The CDR3 bases are TGTGCCAGCAGCTTAGCGGCGGGGGGGGTCACCGGGGAGCTGTTTTTT.

The rearrangement links TRBV5-1 to TRBJ1-2; D not certain. The length of the CDR3 is 14 residues. Germline V gene lookup returns CDR1 SGHRS and CDR2 YFSETQ. Trimming pared 0 bases from V and 4 bases from J, leaving 10 bases between. In DNA form, the CDR3 reads TGCGCCAGCAGCTTGGGGCAACAGACCTATGGCTACACCTTC. Its protein is CASSLGQQTYGYTF.

This clone was seen only a few times. The gene calls are TRBV24-1 and TRBJ2-1; possibly TRBD1 for D (6 bases). Germline CDR1 KGHDR, CDR2 SFDVKD. CDR3 size: 12 residues. V was shortened by 9 bases and J by 7 bases, with 12 bases between the two germline ends. The CDR3 spells CATGGRSNEQFF. CDR3 sequence (DNA): TGTGCCACCGGGGGCAGGTCGAATGAGCAGTTCTTC.

The gene calls are TRBV27 and TRBJ2-1; TRBD2 aligns across 7 bases. V lost 5 bases, J lost 6 bases, and 7 bases stayed unmatched. This CDR3 contains 14 residues. Germline lookup yields CDR1 MNHEY and CDR2 SMNVEV (reference sequence). The CDR3 coding sequence is TGTGCCAGCAGTCCCCCGGGACTACCCAATGAGCAGTTCTTC. Amino acids: CASSPPGLPNEQFF.

This chain connects TRBV19 to TRBJ2-2, with TRBD1 identical over 8 bases. Trimming cost V 6 bases and J 5 bases; bases outside gene matches: 8. The germline CDR1 and CDR2 sequences are LNHDA and SQIVND (reference sequence). The CDR3 consists of 15 residues. The CDR3 here is CASSLPTGGTGELFF. DNA of the CDR3: TGTGCCAGTAGCCTCCCCACAGGGGGGACCGGGGAGCTGTTTTTT.

In this sample, this clone turned up once. The chain recombines TRBV9 with TRBJ1-3; D remains ambiguous. Trimming removed 2 bases from V and 0 bases from J, with 12 bases in between. The CDR3 extends over 16 amino acids. Germline lookup yields CDR1 SGDLS and CDR2 YYNGEE. CDR3 DNA sequence: TGTGCCAGCAGCGTCCACTTACAGAGCTCTGGAAACACCATATATTTT. As protein: CASSVHLQSSGNTIYF.

This clone was recorded only once. The CDR3 reads CASSFRTSGSPEQFF. CDR3 nucleotide sequence: TGTGCCAGCAGCTTCCGGACTAGCGGGAGCCCTGAGCAGTTCTTC. The chain couples TRBV7-2 to TRBJ2-1; 13 bases match TRBD2. Germline-derived CDR1 and CDR2 are SGHTA and FQGNSA. V lost 3 bases, J lost 9 bases, and 5 bases stayed unmatched. This CDR3 has 15 residues.

The V and J genes are TRBV27 and TRBJ2-3; possibly TRBD2 for D (6 bases). The V and J ends lost 6 bases and 2 bases respectively, with 18 bases between them. The length of the CDR3 is 16 residues. Germline lookup yields CDR1 MNHEY and CDR2 SMNVEV (reference sequence). As DNA, the CDR3 is TGTGCCAGCAGACGTCTCCGGGACTTAAACACAGATACGCAGTATTTT. Amino acids: CASRRLRDLNTDTQYF.

This rearrangement joins TRBV10-2 to TRBJ2-7, with TRBD2 matching over 11 bases. Germline CDR1 is WSHSY and CDR2 is SAAADI. CDR3 size: 15 residues. Trimming took 1 base from V and 5 from J; bases not matched to a gene: 4. The CDR3 sequence: CASSEWVSGRDEQYF. In DNA, the CDR3 is TGCGCCAGCAGTGAGTGGGTTAGCGGGAGGGACGAGCAGTACTTC.

V and J are TRBV6-5 and TRBJ1-3; TRBD1 matches at 7 bases. This CDR3 region has 12 residues. The germline CDR1 and CDR2 sequences are MNHEY and SVGAGI. The junction had 5 bases not matched to a gene; V was cut back by 4 bases and J by 11 bases. CDR3 amino acids: CASSSRQGAIYF. The CDR3 DNA follows: TGTGCCAGCAGTTCCCGACAGGGAGCCATATATTTT.

V gene TRBV9 combines with J gene TRBJ2-7; 7 nucleotides match TRBD1. Germline loops: CDR1 SGDLS, CDR2 YYNGEE. V lost 0 bases to trimming and J lost 3 bases; unmatched junction nucleotides: 6. The CDR3 totals 15 residues. The CDR3 region has the DNA TGTGCCAGCAGCGTAGCTGGGCAGGGGGTCTACGAGCAGTACTTC. Its protein is CASSVAGQGVYEQYF.

The V gene is TRBV4-2, the J gene TRBJ1-5; D is uncertain. Germline V lookup: CDR1 LGHNA, CDR2 YNFKEQ. CDR3 length: 13 amino acids. V dropped 0 bases and J dropped 6 bases, with 6 bases sitting between them. CDR3 DNA: TGTGCCAGCAGCCAAGACGCCGGTCAGCCCCAGCATTTT. It codes for CASSQDAGQPQHF.

The chain employs TRBV4-3 and TRBJ1-2; D is unresolved. Germline V gives CDR1 LGHNA, CDR2 YSLEER. Deletions cut 0 bases from V and 5 bases from J, with 10 bases between. This CDR3 is built from 14 residues. The CDR3 reads CASSQEVWAYGYTF. The CDR3 coding sequence is TGCGCCAGCAGCCAAGAGGTCTGGGCGTATGGCTACACCTTC.

The chain has TRBV5-4 and TRBJ1-1, with TRBD1 identical over 9 bases. There are 14 residues in the CDR3. V shed 4 bases and J 6 bases; nucleotides not matched to a gene: 7. Per the germline V gene, CDR1 is SGHNT and CDR2 is YYREEE (reference sequence). The CDR3 DNA reads as TGTGCCAGCAGCGGGACAGGGAGATTTTCTGAAGCTTTCTTT. It encodes CASSGTGRFSEAFF.

This chain joins TRBV7-8 and TRBJ1-1, with D tentatively TRBD1 (6 bases). The germline V gene has CDR1 SGHVS and CDR2 FQNEAQ. Trimming took 2 bases from V and 1 from J, leaving 11 bases between them. The CDR3 has 15 residues. This CDR3 is CASSLMTTGNTEAFF. CDR3 DNA sequence: TGTGCCAGCAGCTTAATGACGACAGGGAACACTGAAGCTTTCTTT.

The J gene is TRBJ1-5, the V gene TRBV7-9, with TRBD1 identical over 7 bases. Trimming cost V 5 bases and J 4 bases; bases outside gene matches: 2. Germline V gives CDR1 SEHNR, CDR2 FQNEAQ (reference sequence). The CDR3 totals 13 residues. In DNA, the CDR3 is TGTGCCAGCAGCGAACAGGGGAATCAGCCCCAGCATTTT. As protein: CASSEQGNQPQHF.

DNA for the CDR3: TGTGCCAGCAGCGTTTCAGGCGGGAGGGCGGGAGAGACCCAGTACTTC. It translates to CASSVSGGRAGETQYF. This chain links TRBV9 with TRBJ2-5, with 9 positions matching TRBD2. The CDR3 runs 16 residues. The junction had 9 bases not matched to a gene; V was cut back by 2 bases and J by 4 bases. The germline gives CDR1 SGDLS, CDR2 YYNGEE.

This clone was seen just once. The chain is built from TRBV20-1 and TRBJ1-1; D is perhaps TRBD1 (5 bases). Germline V gene sequence: CDR1 DFQATT, CDR2 SNEGSKA (reference sequence). V was clipped by 5 bases and J by 11 bases, with 15 bases between them. The CDR3 runs 11 residues. The CDR3 protein is CSAPQGIRAFF. The CDR3 DNA reads TGCAGTGCTCCGCAGGGAATTAGGGCTTTCTTT.

The genes are TRBV18 and TRBJ1-2, with 10 bases matching TRBD1. CDR1 is KGHSH, CDR2 LQKENI, per germline. J lost 6 bases, V lost 5 bases, and 3 bases had no gene match. The CDR3 totals 13 residues. The CDR3 is CASSFGTGDGYTF. CDR3 sequence (DNA): TGTGCCAGCTCATTCGGGACAGGGGATGGCTACACCTTC.

This clone appeared a single time. J is TRBJ1-5 and V is TRBV2; tentatively, D is TRBD1 (6 bases). Per germline, CDR1 SNHLY and CDR2 FYNNEI. Trimming stripped 7 bases from V and 3 bases from J, with 16 bases between. This CDR3 region has 15 residues. CDR3 sequence reads: CASMARGGTNQPQHF. In DNA, the CDR3 is TGTGCCAGCATGGCCAGGGGAGGGACCAATCAGCCCCAGCATTTT.

The genes are TRBV27 and TRBJ1-5; no reliable D call. From germline, CDR1 is MNHEY and CDR2 SMNVEV (reference sequence). CDR3 length equals 14 residues. Trimming shortened V by 3 bases and J by 6 bases, and 12 bases separated the two germline ends. This CDR3 reads CASSFYDSGQPQHF. The CDR3 region has the DNA TGTGCCAGCAGTTTTTATGATAGCGGTCAGCCCCAGCATTTT.

The J gene is TRBJ2-2, the V gene TRBV9, with 8 bases fitting TRBD2. V was pared by 3 bases and J by 7 bases, with 8 bases of the junction left unmatched. CDR3 length equals 15 residues. CDR1 and CDR2 from the germline V gene are SGDLS and YYNGEE. The CDR3 sequence: CASSEREGQYGELFF. The CDR3 DNA follows: TGTGCCAGCAGCGAACGGGAGGGCCAATACGGGGAGCTGTTTTTT.

The chain couples TRBV5-1 to TRBJ2-7, with 9 bases that match TRBD1. The CDR3 is 19 residues long. V was pared by 0 bases and J by 6 bases, with 19 bases of the junction left unmatched. Per the germline V gene, CDR1 is SGHRS and CDR2 is YFSETQ. The CDR3 protein is CASSLAGDTGGAKFGEQYF. Written as DNA, the CDR3 is TGCGCCAGCAGCTTGGCGGGGGATACAGGGGGCGCTAAGTTCGGCGAGCAGTACTTC.

The chain is built from TRBV28 and TRBJ2-7, with 7 positions matching TRBD1. CDR1 is MDHEN and CDR2 is SYDVKM in the germline V gene. The length of the CDR3 is 15 residues. Trimming cost V 5 bases and J 2 bases; bases outside gene matches: 9. The CDR3 loop reads CASSRRQGETYEQYF. The CDR3 nucleotides are TGTGCCAGCAGTCGAAGACAGGGCGAAACCTACGAGCAGTACTTC. The whole variable domain, filled in from reference TRBV28 and TRBJ2-7, reads DVKVTQSSRYLVKRTGEKVFLECVQDMDHENMFWYRQDPGLGLRLIYFSYDVKMKEKGDIPEGYSVSREKKERFSLILESASTNQTSMYLCASSRRQGETYEQYFGPGTRLTVT.

This clone turned up a few times. J is TRBJ1-2 and V is TRBV6-6, with 9 bases lining up with TRBD1. Per germline, CDR1 MNHNY and CDR2 SVGAGI (reference sequence). The junction had 9 bases not matched to a gene; V was cut back by 2 bases and J by 5 bases. The CDR3 contains 16 residues. CDR3 loop: CASSYPWTGVTYGYTF. CDR3 nucleotides: TGTGCCAGCAGTTACCCTTGGACAGGGGTTACTTATGGCTACACCTTC.

The V gene is TRBV29-1, the J gene TRBJ1-1, with TRBD1 identical over 9 bases. Germline V gene sequence: CDR1 SQVTM, CDR2 ANQGSEA. This CDR3 is 13 amino acids long. The J segment lost 7 bases and the V segment lost 7 bases, leaving 10 bases of the junction unmatched. CDR3 nucleotides: TGCAGCGACGCGGACAGGGGAGCCAGTGAAGCTTTCTTT. It translates to CSDADRGASEAFF. The full variable domain, in which reference TRBV29-1 and TRBJ1-1 provide the parts outside the CDR3, is SAVISQKPSRDICQRGTSLTIQCQVDSQVTMMFWYRQQPGQSLTLIATANQGSEATYESGFVIDKFPISRPNLTFSTLTVSNMSPEDSSIYLCSDADRGASEAFFGQGTRLTVV.